This passage covers 12 T cell receptor beta chains from one sample sequenced in a study of cytomegalovirus exposure and HLA in healthy donors. The PCR contained 60 Vbeta and 13 Jbeta primers. Here immunoSEQ multiplex PCR was the method, and the copy in TCRdb shows in-frame clones only, minus some. The sample holds roughly 120,000 clones; roughly 69% are singletons and the top ten take 6.5% to 9%. Material for sequencing was PBMCs. The receptors shown here come from a woman in her forties in good health and CMV-seropositive.

The genes are TRBV27 and TRBJ1-4, with TRBD1 identical over 10 bases. V shed 4 bases, J shed 8 bases, and the junction held 7 bases outside the gene matches. The length of the CDR3 is 15 residues. From germline, CDR1 is MNHEY and CDR2 SMNVEV (reference sequence). The CDR3 bases are TGTGCCAGCAGTTCCACGACAGGGGGCGCGGAAAAACTGTTTTTT. This codes for CASSSTTGGAEKLFF.

The chain employs TRBV4-1 and TRBJ2-5; 13 bases fit TRBD2. Germline V lookup: CDR1 MGHRA, CDR2 YSYEKL. Germline trimming cut 0 bases from V and 5 bases from J; bases unmatched to any gene: 6. This CDR3 comprises 17 residues. The CDR3 region is CASSQDWGLAGYETQYF. The DNA of the CDR3 is TGCGCCAGCAGCCAAGATTGGGGACTAGCGGGGTACGAGACCCAGTACTTC.

On this clone: The same CDR3 also results from other DNA sequences found in this sample. The chain recombines TRBV7-9 with TRBJ1-2; D perhaps matches TRBD1 (6 bases). The V end was cut by 5 bases, the J end by 6 bases, with 19 bases between. Germline values: CDR1 SEHNR, CDR2 FQNEAQ (reference sequence). The CDR3 contains 15 residues. CDR3 coding DNA: TGTGCCAGCAGCGCCCGGACGGGGGGCGCAGATGGCTACACCTTC. Its translation is CASSARTGGADGYTF.

CDR3 amino acids: CASSPQEPANTGELFF. In DNA, the CDR3 is TGTGCCAGCAGTCCACAGGAGCCAGCGAACACCGGGGAGCTGTTTTTT. The J gene is TRBJ2-2, the V gene TRBV2; TRBD1 might be the D (5 bases). This CDR3 is 16 amino acids long. V gave up 5 bases and J gave up 0 bases, with 13 bases separating them. CDR1 SNHLY and CDR2 FYNNEI come from the germline V gene.

The CDR3 coding sequence is TGTGCCAGCAGTAGGGGACAGACGAACACCGGGGAGCTGTTTTTT. Protein: CASSRGQTNTGELFF. The chain carries TRBV6-5 and TRBJ2-2; 7 bases match TRBD1. CDR3 length: 15 amino acids. V was clipped by 5 bases and J by 0 bases; unmatched bases: 3. CDR1 and CDR2 (germline): MNHEY, SVGAGI.

This chain's CDR3 is CASSDRSTASMNTEAFF. As DNA, the CDR3 is TGCGCCAGCAGTGATCGTAGTACAGCCAGCATGAACACTGAAGCTTTCTTT. The genes are TRBV10-1 and TRBJ1-1; no definite D call. V gave up 3 bases and J gave up 0 bases, with 17 bases separating them. Germline assignment: CDR1 WNHNN and CDR2 SYGVQD (reference sequence). The CDR3 totals 17 residues.

In nucleotides, the CDR3 is TGTGCCAGCAGCTTGGCCGGACAGGGTAGAAACACCATATATTTT. Translation gives CASSLAGQGRNTIYF. The rearrangement uses TRBV5-4 and TRBJ1-3, with 8 bases fitting TRBD1. This CDR3 comprises 15 residues. The J segment lost 5 bases and the V segment lost 0 bases, leaving 4 bases of the junction unmatched. The germline gives CDR1 SGHNT, CDR2 YYREEE (reference sequence).

The chain links TRBV19 to TRBJ1-1; D perhaps matches TRBD1 (5 bases). Trimming shortened V by 5 bases and J by 1 base, and 8 bases separated the two germline ends. Germline CDR1 is LNHDA and CDR2 is SQIVND (reference sequence). There are 13 residues in the CDR3. CDR3 in DNA: TGTGCCAGTAGTGGGCAGGGGAACACTGAAGCTTTCTTT. It yields the protein CASSGQGNTEAFF.

The chain uses TRBV29-1 and TRBJ1-1; 9 bases line up with TRBD1. Germline loops: CDR1 SQVTM, CDR2 ANQGSEA. V gave up 5 bases and J gave up 5 bases; unmatched junction bases: 6. The CDR3 extends over 13 amino acids. The CDR3 DNA sequence: TGCAGCGTTCCCGGACAGGGGTGGACTGAAGCTTTCTTT. Amino acid sequence: CSVPGQGWTEAFF.

CDR3: CASSYGSDSGYTF. The CDR3 DNA reads as TGTGCCAGCAGTTACGGTTCCGACAGTGGCTACACCTTC. V and J are TRBV5-4 and TRBJ1-2; tentatively, D is TRBD1 (5 bases). The CDR3 is 13 residues long. Germline-derived CDR1 and CDR2 are SGHNT and YYREEE (reference sequence). V lost 5 bases to trimming and J lost 7 bases, with 15 bases between them.

The V call is TRBV7-9, the J call TRBJ2-7; TRBD1 aligns across 10 bases. The length of the CDR3 is 15 residues. Germline trimming cut 5 bases from V and 3 bases from J; bases unmatched to any gene: 7. Looked up from germline, CDR1 is SEHNR and CDR2 is FQNEAQ (reference sequence). This chain's CDR3 is CASSPRTGGDYEQYF. CDR3 nucleotide sequence: TGTGCCAGCAGCCCCCGGACAGGGGGAGACTACGAGCAGTACTTC.

The rearrangement uses TRBV7-8 and TRBJ2-7, with TRBD2 matching 9 bases. This CDR3 is built from 14 residues. CDR1 is SGHVS, CDR2 FQNEAQ, per germline. The V segment lost 5 bases and the J segment 2 bases; nucleotides outside the gene matches: 4. The CDR3 region is CASSRGTSTYEQYF. CDR3 DNA: TGTGCCAGCAGCCGCGGGACTAGCACCTACGAGCAGTACTTC.